This passage covers 16 T cell receptor beta chains from one sample sequenced in a study of blood T cell repertoires in COVID-19. Profiled with immunoSEQ multiplex PCR; TCRdb holds only in-frame clones, not every one. This table has over 200,000 clones, approximately 84% appearing once. Sequenced sample: PBMCs or T cells enriched from blood (not recorded which). The receptor source for this set is a man between 60 and 75 years old who had recovered from COVID-19.

The chain is built from TRBV11-2 and TRBJ1-2, with 11 positions matching TRBD1. After removal of 6 bases from V and 1 base from J, the junction contained 4 bases not matched to a gene. Germline loops: CDR1 SGHAT, CDR2 FQNNGV. The CDR3 has 15 residues. The CDR3 nucleotides are TGTGCCAGCAGGGGACAGGGGGACCTTAACTATGGCTACACCTTC. Protein sequence: CASRGQGDLNYGYTF. Supplemented by reference TRBV11-2 and TRBJ1-2, the full variable domain reads EAGVAQSPRYKIIEKRQSVAFWCNPISGHATLYWYQQILGQGPKLLIQFQNNGVVDDSQLPKDRFSAERLKGVDSTLKIQPAKLEDSAVYLCASRGQGDLNYGYTFGSGTRLTVV.

The V call is TRBV5-6, the J call TRBJ2-5, with no clear D. CDR3 length: 17 amino acids. Germline V gives CDR1 SGHDT, CDR2 YYEEEE. V lost 3 bases and J 4 bases, leaving 22 bases between the germline ends. DNA of the CDR3: TGTGCCAGCAGCTCTTTCCACACCTTTACGAGCGTAGAGACCCAGTACTTC. This sequence encodes CASSSFHTFTSVETQYF.

The chain combines TRBV6-5 with TRBJ1-6; TRBD1 matches 7 bases. V lost 4 bases, J lost 9 bases, and 6 bases stayed unmatched. Germline CDR1 reads MNHEY; CDR2 reads SVGAGI. CDR3 length: 14 residues. CDR3 DNA: TGTGCCAGCAGTTTCCGACAGGGCAGTTCACCCCTCCACTTT. Protein product: CASSFRQGSSPLHF.

With respect to this clone: A read error may account for a junction end that differs from germline. CDR3 region: CASSLELGPPSNEQYF. For the CDR3, the DNA is TGTGCCAGCAGCTTAGAACTAGGGCCACCCTCCAACGAGCAGTACTTC. This rearrangement joins TRBV11-2 to TRBJ2-7; D is possibly TRBD2 (5 bases). Germline V gene data show CDR1 as SGHAT and CDR2 as FQNNGV. This CDR3 comprises 16 residues.

The chain employs TRBV2 and TRBJ2-6; D may be TRBD1 (5 bases). Germline V gene data show CDR1 as SNHLY and CDR2 as FYNNEI. Trimming took 8 bases from V and 0 from J, leaving 11 bases between them. This CDR3 contains 15 residues. CDR3 bases: TGTGCCAGCTATACAGGTCTCTCTGGGGCCAACGTCCTGACTTTC. This sequence encodes CASYTGLSGANVLTF.

V gene TRBV9 combines with J gene TRBJ2-7, with 8 bases matching TRBD1. Germline V lookup: CDR1 SGDLS, CDR2 YYNGEE. Germline trimming cut 0 bases from V and 4 bases from J; bases unmatched to any gene: 6. This CDR3 has 15 amino acids. This CDR3 reads CASSVAGDRSYEQYF. The CDR3 DNA reads TGTGCCAGCAGCGTAGCTGGGGACAGGTCATACGAGCAGTACTTC.

V gene TRBV7-9 combines with J gene TRBJ1-2; tentative D call: TRBD1 (5 bases). Germline V gives CDR1 SEHNR, CDR2 FQNEAQ (reference sequence). The V end lost 1 base, the J end lost 8 bases, and 11 bases lay between the germline ends. The CDR3 runs 13 residues. The CDR3 DNA is TGTGCCAGCAGCTTAGACCGGAGGGGAGGCTACACCTTC. Its translation: CASSLDRRGGYTF.

The chain is built from TRBV2 and TRBJ1-1; tentative D call: TRBD1 (6 bases). The CDR3 runs to 13 residues. Germline CDR1 reads SNHLY; CDR2 reads FYNNEI. Trimming shortened V by 5 bases and J by 4 bases, and 11 bases separated the two germline ends. The CDR3 DNA is TGTGCCAGCAGTACAGGGAAGGCCACTGAAGCTTTCTTT. It translates to CASSTGKATEAFF.

The chain combines TRBV4-2 with TRBJ1-3; TRBD1 agrees at 8 bases. CDR1 is LGHNA, CDR2 YNFKEQ, per germline. J gave up 0 bases and V 3 bases, and 7 bases lay outside the gene matches. The CDR3 sequence is 17 residues long. The CDR3: CASSQGTGVISGNTIYF. The DNA for the CDR3 is TGTGCCAGCAGCCAGGGGACAGGAGTGATCTCTGGAAACACCATATATTTT.

The chain has TRBV29-1 and TRBJ2-7; TRBD2 is a possible D gene (7 bases). This CDR3 has 14 residues. In germline, CDR1 is SQVTM, CDR2 ANQGSEA. V gave up 6 bases and J gave up 2 bases, with 17 bases separating them. This chain's CDR3 is CSVKGGELTYEQYF. The CDR3, as DNA: TGCAGCGTCAAAGGGGGGGAGCTTACCTACGAGCAGTACTTC.

The chain links TRBV10-3 to TRBJ1-2, with 12 positions matching TRBD1. The CDR3 spans 15 residues. The V segment lost 9 bases and the J segment 2 bases; nucleotides outside the gene matches: 7. The germline V gene encodes CDR1 ENHRY and CDR2 SYGVKD. The CDR3 here is CAIRDRGLPNYGYTF. The CDR3 DNA is TGTGCCATACGGGACAGGGGGCTACCCAACTATGGCTACACCTTC.

The V and J genes are TRBV28 and TRBJ1-2, with D possibly TRBD1 on 6 matching bases. Trimming took 3 bases from V and 8 from J, leaving 19 bases between them. The germline V gene encodes CDR1 MDHEN and CDR2 SYDVKM. The CDR3 length is 15 residues. CDR3 region: CASSLEARGQRGYTF. The CDR3 DNA follows: TGTGCCAGCAGTTTGGAAGCGAGAGGACAGAGAGGCTACACCTTC.

The count of this clone is one. The chain links TRBV28 to TRBJ1-3, with 8 bases matching TRBD1. The J segment lost 0 bases and the V segment lost 6 bases, leaving 4 bases of the junction unmatched. CDR1 MDHEN and CDR2 SYDVKM come from the germline V gene. The CDR3 runs 15 residues. CDR3 DNA: TGTGCCAGCAGGCCGACAGGGGACTCTGGAAACACCATATATTTT. Its translation is CASRPTGDSGNTIYF.

Worth noting for this clone: In the same sample, other DNA sequences code for this CDR3. The rearrangement uses TRBV5-6 and TRBJ2-5, with a weak D call TRBD1 (5 bases). The CDR3 runs 14 residues. Trimming shortened V by 2 bases and J by 1 base, and 9 bases separated the two germline ends. Germline V CDR1 and CDR2: SGHDT, YYEEEE. The CDR3 here is CASSFRQGQETQYF. CDR3 DNA: TGTGCCAGCAGCTTTAGGCAGGGCCAAGAGACCCAGTACTTC.

J is TRBJ1-6 and V is TRBV7-2; maybe TRBD1 (5 bases). Germline assignment: CDR1 SGHTA and CDR2 FQGNSA. With 4 bases removed from V and 8 bases from J, the gap between germline ends came to 15 bases. The CDR3 consists of 15 residues. CDR3 sequence (DNA): TGTGCCAGCAGCTCCCGGGCCCGGGGGGATTCACCCCTCCACTTT. Protein sequence: CASSSRARGDSPLHF.

The chain recombines TRBV24-1 with TRBJ1-4, with D possibly being TRBD1 (6 bases). V lost 4 bases, J lost 14 bases, and 10 bases lay in between. Germline values: CDR1 KGHDR, CDR2 SFDVKD. The CDR3 sequence is 11 residues long. In DNA, the CDR3 is TGTGCCACCAGTGAAGGGCAGGGGCTGTTTTTT. It codes for CATSEGQGLFF.